This T cell receptor (beta chain) is drawn from a study of T cell responses to AZD1222 COVID-19 vaccine. Trimming took 5 bases from V and 0 from J, leaving 11 bases between them. This CDR3 region has 15 residues. Germline V gene data show CDR1 as KGHSH and CDR2 as LQKENI. Libraries were prepared by immunoSEQ multiplex PCR; TCRdb keeps only in-frame clonotypes and omits some of them. The profile shows about 120,000 clones, approximately 85% of them singletons. The TCR originated in an adult in good health. Sequencing was performed on peripheral blood, taken on day 0 of AZD1222 vaccination. This chain connects TRBV18 to TRBJ1-5; D perhaps matches TRBD1 (6 bases). CDR3 residues: CASSSDRYSNQPQHF. In DNA, the CDR3 is TGTGCCAGCTCATCGGACAGATATAGCAATCAGCCCCAGCATTTT. Full variable domain (remainder filled in from reference TRBV18 and TRBJ1-5): NAGVMQNPRHLVRRRGQEARLRCSPMKGHSHVYWYRQLPEEGLKFMVYLQKENIIDESGMPKERFSAEFPKEGPSILRIQQVVRGDSAAYFCASSSDRYSNQPQHFGDGTRLSIL.